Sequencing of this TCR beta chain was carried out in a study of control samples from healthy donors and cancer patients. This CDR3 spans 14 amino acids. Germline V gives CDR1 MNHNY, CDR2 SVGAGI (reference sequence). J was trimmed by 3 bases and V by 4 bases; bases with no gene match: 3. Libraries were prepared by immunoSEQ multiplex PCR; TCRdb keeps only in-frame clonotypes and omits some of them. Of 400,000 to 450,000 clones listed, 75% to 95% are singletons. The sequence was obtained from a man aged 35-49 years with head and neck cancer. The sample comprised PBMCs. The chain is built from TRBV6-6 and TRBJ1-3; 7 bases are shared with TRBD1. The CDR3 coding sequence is TGTGCCAGCAGTTCGCAGGGGGATGGAAACACCATATATTTT. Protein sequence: CASSSQGDGNTIYF.